The 14 T cell receptor beta chains below all came from one sample that was sequenced in a study of identical twins. TCRdb ran MiXCR on the 5' RACE reads and lists one entry per CDR3 protein. This table has approximately 690,000 distinct CDR3 sequences, around 6% appearing once. Sequencing was performed on naive T cells sorted from blood. The receptors were sampled from a man aged 18 to 29 in good health.

This clonotype was recorded a few times. The genes are TRBV4-1 and TRBJ1-2, with TRBD1 matching over 8 bases. The CDR3 is 14 amino acids. Germline V CDR1 and CDR2: MGHRA, YSYEKL. J gave up 6 bases and V 0 bases, and 3 bases lay outside the gene matches. CDR3 region: CASSQDAGGHGYTF. DNA of the CDR3: TGCGCCAGCAGCCAAGATGCAGGGGGCCATGGCTACACCTTC.

This clonotype has a count of ten or more. The chain joins TRBV6-2 or TRBV6-3 to TRBJ2-2; TRBD1 aligns across 7 bases. This CDR3 region has 14 residues. The germline V gene encodes CDR1 MNHEY and CDR2 SVGEGT. With V trimmed by 5 bases and J by 5 bases, 5 bases remained unmatched. The CDR3 region is CASSPTGKTGELFF. CDR3 in DNA: TGTGCCAGCAGTCCGACAGGGAAAACCGGGGAGCTGTTTTTT.

This clonotype was counted between two and nine times. The chain has TRBV12-3 or TRBV12-4 and TRBJ2-7; the D gene is possibly TRBD2 (6 bases). V shed 3 bases and J shed 3 bases, with 12 bases lying between them. This CDR3 has 14 residues. The CDR3 DNA reads as TGTGCCAGCAGTTTTGAATGGCGGGGCTACGAGCAGTACTTC. It codes for CASSFEWRGYEQYF.

Ten or more counts support this clonotype. The chain is built from TRBV27 and TRBJ2-5, with 10 bases lining up with TRBD2. The CDR3 loop spans 16 amino acids. Germline V gene lookup returns CDR1 MNHEY and CDR2 SMNVEV (reference sequence). V lost 3 bases, J lost 5 bases, and 9 bases stayed unmatched. The CDR3 coding sequence is TGTGCCAGCAGTTTTATAGCGGGAGGTCGGTTGGAGACCCAGTACTTC. It codes for CASSFIAGGRLETQYF.

This clonotype has just a few counts. The rearrangement joins TRBV21-1 to TRBJ1-2. TRBV21-1 counts as a pseudogene. The CDR3 totals 18 residues. Written as DNA, the CDR3 is TGTGCCAGCAGCGCCCGACAGGTCCCGCTAAGGACGAGCTATGGCTACACCTTC. Translating gives CASSARQVPLRTSYGYTF.

This clonotype was counted ten times or more. The V gene is TRBV5-6, the J gene TRBJ1-3; unclear D gene. V shed 0 bases and J shed 6 bases, with 13 bases lying between them. The CDR3 has 15 amino acids. CDR1 and CDR2 from the germline V gene are SGHDT and YYEEEE. The CDR3 region has the DNA TGTGCCAGCAGCTTGGAGTTTGACCAGGCAAACACCATATATTTT. Its protein product is CASSLEFDQANTIYF.

This clonotype was observed many times. The rearrangement uses TRBV6-5 and TRBJ2-1; 8 bases map to TRBD1. Trimming took 9 bases from V and 7 from J; bases not matched to a gene: 2. This CDR3 has 11 amino acids. Germline values: CDR1 MNHEY, CDR2 SVGAGI. The CDR3 reads CASYRGNEQFF. CDR3 sequence (DNA): TGTGCCAGTTACAGGGGGAATGAGCAGTTCTTC.

This clonotype was observed a few times. The chain carries TRBV6-5 and TRBJ1-2; D not resolved. Per the germline V gene, CDR1 is MNHEY and CDR2 is SVGAGI. CDR3 length: 15 amino acids. Trimming pared 0 bases from V and 2 bases from J, leaving 10 bases between. The CDR3 DNA reads TGTGCCAGCAGTTACTCGCCAGGAATCAACTATGGCTACACCTTC. Its protein is CASSYSPGINYGYTF.

CDR3 loop: CASSRGFRGGSTDTQYF. CDR3 coding DNA: TGTGCCAGCAGCCGGGGGTTTCGTGGCGGTAGCACAGATACGCAGTATTTT. The chain couples TRBV7-3 to TRBJ2-3, with D possibly matching TRBD2 (6 bases). Germline V gene sequence: CDR1 SGHTA, CDR2 FQGTGA. With 5 bases removed from V and 0 bases from J, the gap between germline ends came to 18 bases. The CDR3 runs 17 residues.

The sample holds many counts of this clonotype. The chain has TRBV12-3 or TRBV12-4 and TRBJ2-1; TRBD2 agrees at 10 bases. The CDR3 length is 14 residues. J was trimmed by 9 bases and V by 5 bases; bases with no gene match: 7. The CDR3 nucleotides are TGTGCCAGCAGTCAAAGCGGGAGGGGAATTGAGCAGTTCTTC. As protein: CASSQSGRGIEQFF.

The V and J genes are TRBV6-2 or TRBV6-3 and TRBJ2-1; perhaps TRBD2 as D (6 bases). Germline assignment: CDR1 MNHEY and CDR2 SVGEGT. There are 13 residues in the CDR3. V was trimmed by 5 bases and J by 9 bases, leaving 14 bases between them. In DNA form, the CDR3 reads TGTGCCAGCAGTCGCAGGGTGGAGGGTGAGCAGTTCTTC. This encodes CASSRRVEGEQFF.

The chain links TRBV5-5 to TRBJ1-6; D might be TRBD1 (6 bases). Germline V gene lookup returns CDR1 SGHKS and CDR2 YYEKEE (reference sequence). V lost 4 bases, J lost 2 bases, and 10 bases lay in between. There are 15 residues in the CDR3. CDR3 nucleotide sequence: TGTGCCAGCAGCGGGGGGGCAGCCTATAATTCACCCCTCCACTTT. Protein product: CASSGGAAYNSPLHF.

This clonotype was recorded at least ten times. The chain links TRBV5-1 to TRBJ2-5; D is uncertain. Trimming left V 0 bases short and J 4 bases short, with 7 bases between. Germline values: CDR1 SGHRS, CDR2 YFSETQ. CDR3 size: 13 residues. The CDR3 reads CASSLDERETQYF. DNA of the CDR3: TGCGCCAGCAGCTTGGATGAGAGAGAGACCCAGTACTTC.

This rearrangement joins TRBV6-1 to TRBJ2-2; 8 bases match TRBD1. The CDR3 runs to 15 residues. The trim removed 8 bases at V and 3 bases at J, leaving 8 bases unmatched. CDR1 and CDR2 (germline): MNHNS, SASEGT. The CDR3 DNA follows: TGTGCCAGCGGCCCTCAGGGGGCGCACACCGGGGAGCTGTTTTTT. It codes for CASGPQGAHTGELFF.